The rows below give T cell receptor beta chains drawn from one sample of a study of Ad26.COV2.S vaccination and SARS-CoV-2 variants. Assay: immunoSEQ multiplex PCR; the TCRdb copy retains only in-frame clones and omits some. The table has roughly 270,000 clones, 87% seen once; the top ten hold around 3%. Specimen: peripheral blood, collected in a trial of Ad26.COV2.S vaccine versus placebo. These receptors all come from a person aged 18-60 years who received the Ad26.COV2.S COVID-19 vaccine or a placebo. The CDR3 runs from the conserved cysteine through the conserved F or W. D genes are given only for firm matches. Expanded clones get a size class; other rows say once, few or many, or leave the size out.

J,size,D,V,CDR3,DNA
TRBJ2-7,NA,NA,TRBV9,CASSTRAAPSSYEQYF,TGTGCCAGCAGCACCCGCGCAGCACCGAGCTCCTACGAGCAGTACTTC
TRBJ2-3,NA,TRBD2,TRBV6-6,CASKVSGGSDTQYF,TGTGCCAGCAAGGTTAGCGGGGGCTCAGATACGCAGTATTTT
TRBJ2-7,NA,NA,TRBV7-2,CASSLWAEVYEQYF,TGTGCCAGCAGCTTGTGGGCGGAGGTCTACGAGCAGTACTTC
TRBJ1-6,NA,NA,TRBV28,CASSFGSIGSPLHF,TGTGCCAGCAGTTTCGGCAGTATAGGTTCACCCCTCCACTTT
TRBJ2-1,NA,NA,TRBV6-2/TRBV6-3,CASSYSDYNEQFF,TGTGCCAGCAGTTACTCGGACTACAATGAGCAGTTCTTC
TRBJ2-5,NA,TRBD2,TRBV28,CASSLPSEGSGSETQYF,TGTGCCAGCAGTTTACCCTCGGAGGGTAGCGGGAGTGAGACCCAGTACTTC
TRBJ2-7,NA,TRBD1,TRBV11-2,CASSTGTGHSYEQYF,TGTGCCAGCAGCACGGGGACAGGGCACTCCTACGAGCAGTACTTC
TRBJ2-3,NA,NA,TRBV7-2,CASRAPGLNTDTQYF,TGTGCCAGCAGAGCCCCGGGACTGAACACAGATACGCAGTATTTT
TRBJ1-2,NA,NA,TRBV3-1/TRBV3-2,CASSLGGYGYTF,TGTGCCAGCAGCCTCGGGGGGTATGGCTACACCTTC
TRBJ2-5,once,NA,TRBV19,CASSMSGGDPQETQYF,TGTGCCAGTAGTATGAGTGGGGGAGATCCCCAAGAGACCCAGTACTTC
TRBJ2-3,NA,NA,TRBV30,CAWGRDHRRGDTQYF,TGTGCCTGGGGACGGGACCACCGTAGGGGAGATACGCAGTATTTT
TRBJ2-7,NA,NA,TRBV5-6,CASSLGRVPYEQYF,TGTGCCAGCAGCTTGGGAAGGGTACCCTACGAGCAGTACTTC
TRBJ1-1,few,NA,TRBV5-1,CASSLFGQGTEAFF,TGCGCCAGCAGCTTGTTTGGCCAAGGAACTGAAGCTTTCTTT
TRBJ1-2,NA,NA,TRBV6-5,CASSYGGAGNYGYTF,TGTGCCAGCAGTTACGGGGGGGCGGGCAACTATGGCTACACCTTC
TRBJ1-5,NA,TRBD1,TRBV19,CASSIVRDRGGVAGQPQHF,TGTGCCAGTAGTATAGTCCGGGACAGGGGGGGAGTAGCCGGTCAGCCCCAGCATTTT
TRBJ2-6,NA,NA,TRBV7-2,CASSFQTGATGANVLTF,TGTGCCAGCAGCTTCCAGACAGGAGCCACAGGGGCCAACGTCCTGACTTTC
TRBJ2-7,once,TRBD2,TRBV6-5,CASSYLSPGGGREQYF,TGTGCCAGCAGTTATTTGTCCCCCGGGGGGGGCCGCGAGCAGTACTTC
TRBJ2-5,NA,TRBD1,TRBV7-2,CASSLWQGAQETQYF,TGTGCCAGCAGCTTATGGCAGGGGGCCCAAGAGACCCAGTACTTC
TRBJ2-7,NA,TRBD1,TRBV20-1,CSASSGQPYEQYF,TGCAGTGCTAGTTCGGGACAGCCCTACGAGCAGTACTTC
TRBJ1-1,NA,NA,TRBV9,CASSVIGGTEAFF,TGTGCCAGCAGCGTAATAGGGGGGACTGAAGCTTTCTTT
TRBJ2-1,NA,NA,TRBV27,CASRTVGSYNEQFF,TGTGCCAGCAGGACCGTTGGGTCCTACAATGAGCAGTTCTTC
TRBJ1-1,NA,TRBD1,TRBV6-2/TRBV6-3,CASSYLTGEGTEAFF,TGTGCCAGCAGTTACTTAACAGGGGAAGGTACTGAAGCTTTCTTT
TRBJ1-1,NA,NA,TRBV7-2,CASSLAKDDTEAFF,TGTGCCAGCAGCTTAGCGAAAGATGACACTGAAGCTTTCTTT
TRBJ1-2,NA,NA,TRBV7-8,CASSLGAERSYGYTF,TGTGCCAGCAGCTTAGGGGCGGAAAGGAGCTATGGCTACACCTTC
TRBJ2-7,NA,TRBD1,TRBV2,CASSPRTGFYEQYF,TGTGCCAGCAGCCCCCGGACAGGGTTTTACGAGCAGTACTTC
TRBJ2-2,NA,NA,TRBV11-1,CASTVGLKNTGELFF,TGTGCCAGCACCGTGGGACTGAAGAACACCGGGGAGCTGTTTTTT
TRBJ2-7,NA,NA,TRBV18,CASSPRNAEGASEQYF,TGTGCCAGCTCACCTAGGAATGCGGAGGGGGCGAGCGAGCAGTACTTC
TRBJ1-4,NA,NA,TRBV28,CASSLFPLDEKLFF,TGTGCCAGCAGTTTATTCCCCCTCGATGAAAAACTGTTTTTT
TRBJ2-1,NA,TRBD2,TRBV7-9,CASSFPHSGTGYNEQFF,TGTGCCAGCAGCTTCCCCCACAGCGGGACGGGTTACAATGAGCAGTTCTTC
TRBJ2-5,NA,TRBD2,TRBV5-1,CASSRREGGETQYF,TGCGCCAGCAGCCGACGGGAGGGTGGAGAGACCCAGTACTTC
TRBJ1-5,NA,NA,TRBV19,CATDGGLTQPQHF,TGTGCCACCGACGGGGGGCTGACTCAGCCCCAGCATTTT
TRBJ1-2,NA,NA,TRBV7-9,CASSGEGFRGYTF,TGTGCCAGCTCCGGGGAAGGATTTCGTGGCTACACCTTC
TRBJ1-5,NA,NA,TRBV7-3,CASSLHPPGQASNQPQHF,TGTGCCAGCAGCTTACACCCCCCCGGGCAGGCTAGCAATCAGCCCCAGCATTTT
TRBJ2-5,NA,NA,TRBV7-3,CASSLNREETQYF,TGTGCCAGCAGCTTAAACAGGGAAGAGACCCAGTACTTC
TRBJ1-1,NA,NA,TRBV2,CASSDSPGRNTEAFF,TGTGCCAGCAGTGATTCGCCGGGGCGGAACACTGAAGCTTTCTTT
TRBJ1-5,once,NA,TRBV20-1,CSASGDGNQPQHF,TGCAGTGCTAGTGGGGACGGCAATCAGCCCCAGCATTTT
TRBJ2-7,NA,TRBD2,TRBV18,CASSPGGGSSYEQYF,TGTGCCAGCTCACCAGGCGGGGGGAGCTCCTACGAGCAGTACTTC
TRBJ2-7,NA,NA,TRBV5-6,CASSSGPEQYF,TGTGCCAGCAGCTCCGGACCTGAGCAGTACTTC
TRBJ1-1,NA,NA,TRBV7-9,CASSLGTPNTEAFF,TGTGCCAGCAGCTTGGGGACACCTAACACTGAAGCTTTCTTT
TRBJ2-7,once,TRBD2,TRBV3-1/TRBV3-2,CASSTGGGRGSYEQYF,TGTGCCAGCAGCACTGGGGGCGGGAGGGGGTCCTACGAGCAGTACTTC
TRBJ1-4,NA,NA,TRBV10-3,CAISESAGTTEKLFF,TGTGCCATCAGTGAGTCCGCAGGGACTACCGAAAAACTGTTTTTT
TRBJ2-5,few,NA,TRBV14,CASSHEMVETQYF,TGTGCCAGCAGCCATGAGATGGTGGAGACCCAGTACTTC
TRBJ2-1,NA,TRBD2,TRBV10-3,CAISVRLAGDNEQFF,TGTGCCATCAGCGTCAGACTAGCGGGAGATAATGAGCAGTTCTTC
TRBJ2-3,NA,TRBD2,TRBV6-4,CASSESAGGVDTQYF,TGTGCCAGCAGTGAGTCAGCGGGAGGAGTAGATACGCAGTATTTT
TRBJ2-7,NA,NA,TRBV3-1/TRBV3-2,CASSPSNYGGEQYF,TGTGCCAGCAGCCCCTCAAACTACGGAGGGGAGCAGTACTTC
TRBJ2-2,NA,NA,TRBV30,CAWSGGTGELFF,TGTGCCTGGAGTGGTGGGACCGGGGAGCTGTTTTTT